This T cell receptor (beta chain) was documented in a study of shared clonotypes between healthy human individuals. CDR1 and CDR2 from the germline V gene are MGHDK and SYGVNS. The CDR3 has 16 amino acids. V gave up 4 bases and J gave up 0 bases, with 13 bases separating them. This clone was seen a handful of times. Repertoires were generated with immunoSEQ multiplex PCR, while TCRdb's copy carries only in-frame clones and drops some. The sample contains around 100,000 clones, about 70% of which appear only once. The chain joins TRBV25-1 to TRBJ2-1; TRBD2 might be the D (6 bases). The clonotype was recovered from a woman aged 30 to 39 in good health. The specimen was memory CD8+ T cells sorted from blood. Subset described: CD45RO+ cells pooled with CCR7-negative TemRA cells. The chain's CDR3 is CASSGETSFSYNEQFF. The CDR3 DNA reads as TGTGCCAGCAGTGGCGAGACTAGTTTCTCCTACAATGAGCAGTTCTTC.